The 21 T cell receptor beta chains presented below share a single source sample, sequenced in a study of blood T cell repertoires in COVID-19. Some clones are missing from TCRdb's copy, which holds only in-frame ones; the method was immunoSEQ multiplex PCR. The repertoire holds 310,000 or so clones, around 88% seen once, with less than 2.5% in the top ten. The material sequenced was peripheral blood. These receptors all stem from a woman under 40 who had recovered from COVID-19.

V and J are TRBV19 and TRBJ1-5, with a possible D match to TRBD1 (6 bases). CDR3 size: 16 residues. Germline CDR1 LNHDA, CDR2 SQIVND (reference sequence). V dropped 1 base and J dropped 11 bases, with 21 bases sitting between them. The CDR3 protein is CASSIVGSTGPKAQHF. The CDR3 DNA follows: TGTGCCAGTAGTATAGTGGGGAGTACAGGGCCTAAGGCCCAGCATTTT. The full variable domain, completed using reference TRBV19 and TRBJ1-5, is DGGITQSPKYLFRKEGQNVTLSCEQNLNHDAMYWYRQDPGQGLRLIYYSQIVNDFQKGDIAEGYSVSREKKESFPLTVTSAQKNPTAFYLCASSIVGSTGPKAQHFGDGTRLSIL.

The V gene is TRBV5-6, the J gene TRBJ2-5; D may be TRBD1 (6 bases). CDR3 size: 17 residues. Trimming took 4 bases from V and 4 from J, leaving 23 bases between them. Germline CDR1 is SGHDT and CDR2 is YYEEEE. The CDR3 reads CASSLIKSGTLPETQYF. CDR3 nucleotides: TGTGCCAGCAGCCTAATCAAATCCGGGACACTCCCAGAGACCCAGTACTTC.

The V gene is TRBV11-2, the J gene TRBJ2-6; 11 positions agree with TRBD1. CDR3 length equals 18 residues. Germline V gene lookup returns CDR1 SGHAT and CDR2 FQNNGV. V gave up 0 bases and J gave up 2 bases; unmatched junction bases: 3. CDR3 bases: TGTGCCAGCAGCTTAGATCGGACAGGGGGCGCTGGGGCCAACGTCCTGACTTTC. As protein: CASSLDRTGGAGANVLTF.

The chain has TRBV18 and TRBJ2-2, with no clear D. Trimming removed 5 bases from V and 6 bases from J, with 10 bases in between. The CDR3 consists of 13 residues. Germline assignment: CDR1 KGHSH and CDR2 LQKENI. CDR3 protein: CASSRVESGELFF. In DNA, the CDR3 is TGTGCCAGCTCAAGAGTCGAGTCCGGGGAGCTGTTTTTT.

The gene calls are TRBV27 and TRBJ1-2; D may be TRBD1 (6 bases). V lost 6 bases and J lost 8, with 19 bases in between. CDR1 is MNHEY and CDR2 is SMNVEV in the germline V gene (reference sequence). This CDR3 comprises 14 residues. As DNA, the CDR3 is TGTGCCAGCAGGCCGGGGGGGCTTAACTCGGGCTACACCTTC. It yields the protein CASRPGGLNSGYTF.

The rearrangement joins TRBV10-3 to TRBJ2-2; D uncertain. With 2 bases removed from V and 2 bases from J, the gap between germline ends came to 6 bases. The CDR3 is 14 amino acids. Germline V gives CDR1 ENHRY, CDR2 SYGVKD. The CDR3 DNA is TGTGCCATCAGTGAGACAGAAAACACCGGGGAGCTGTTTTTT. This gives the protein CAISETENTGELFF.

The V call is TRBV25-1, the J call TRBJ1-2; 8 bases line up with TRBD1. CDR1 and CDR2 from the germline V gene are MGHDK and SYGVNS. The CDR3 is 12 residues long. V lost 8 bases and J lost 4; bases outside the gene matches: 3. The CDR3 here is CASGQGAYGYTF. Here the CDR3 DNA reads TGTGCCAGCGGGCAGGGGGCCTATGGCTACACCTTC.

This chain connects TRBV5-1 to TRBJ1-1, with D uncertain. The germline V gene has CDR1 SGHRS and CDR2 YFSETQ. Trimming took off 0 bases at V and 0 bases at J, with 12 bases between the two ends. This CDR3 is 16 amino acids long. CDR3 residues: CASSLGLGSMNTEAFF. DNA for the CDR3: TGCGCCAGCAGCTTGGGTCTGGGGAGCATGAACACTGAAGCTTTCTTT.

The chain joins TRBV2 to TRBJ1-2, with D possibly being TRBD1 (6 bases). Germline-derived CDR1 and CDR2 are SNHLY and FYNNEI. The length of the CDR3 is 13 residues. Trimming shortened V by 0 bases and J by 8 bases, and 10 bases separated the two germline ends. The CDR3: CASSEAQGTGYTF. The CDR3 region has the DNA TGTGCCAGCAGTGAAGCGCAGGGGACCGGCTACACCTTC.

At least ten counts were recorded for this clone. This chain links TRBV29-1 with TRBJ2-7; TRBD2 matches at 9 bases. The CDR3 runs to 14 residues. J lost 3 bases, V lost 4 bases, and 7 bases had no gene match. Germline assignment: CDR1 SQVTM and CDR2 ANQGSEA. The CDR3 DNA reads TGCAGCGTTGGTGGTAGCGGGAGAATCTACGAGCAGTACTTC. Translating gives CSVGGSGRIYEQYF.

V and J are TRBV7-9 and TRBJ1-1; D remains ambiguous. This CDR3 has 12 residues. V lost 1 base to trimming and J lost 5 bases, with 5 bases between them. Germline loops: CDR1 SEHNR, CDR2 FQNEAQ (reference sequence). For the CDR3, the DNA is TGTGCCAGCAGCTTAGAGAGGACTGAAGCTTTCTTT. Its translation is CASSLERTEAFF. Based on the CDR3 plus reference TRBV7-9 and TRBJ1-1, the full variable domain is DTGVSQNPRHKITKRGQNVTFRCDPISEHNRLYWYRQTLGQGPEFLTYFQNEAQLEKSRLLSDRFSAERPKGSFSTLEIQRTEQGDSAMYLCASSLERTEAFFGQGTRLTVV.

The chain combines TRBV6-5 with TRBJ1-2, with D hard to call. The CDR3 totals 14 residues. Germline CDR1 is MNHEY and CDR2 is SVGAGI. Trimming cost V 6 bases and J 5 bases, with 16 bases left between them. The CDR3 sequence: CASSRTPGDYGYTF. CDR3 sequence (DNA): TGTGCCAGCAGCCGGACCCCCGGGGATTATGGCTACACCTTC.

The chain links TRBV6-2 or TRBV6-3 to TRBJ1-5, with D possibly being TRBD1 (6 bases). V lost 4 bases, J lost 5 bases, and 18 bases lay in between. CDR1 is MNHEY and CDR2 is SVGEGT in the germline V gene. The CDR3 has 16 residues. The CDR3 DNA is TGTGCCAGCAGTTCCCAATTTGACAGGTCGGATCAGCCCCAGCATTTT. As protein: CASSSQFDRSDQPQHF.

Only one count was recorded for this clone. This chain uses TRBV5-5 with TRBJ2-1, with D possibly matching TRBD1 (6 bases). The CDR3 runs to 16 residues. Trimming shortened V by 4 bases and J by 0 bases, and 14 bases separated the two germline ends. CDR1 is SGHKS, CDR2 YYEKEE, per germline (reference sequence). The CDR3: CASSPQTGSSYNEQFF. The CDR3 coding sequence is TGTGCCAGCAGCCCCCAGACAGGTTCCTCCTACAATGAGCAGTTCTTC.

This chain connects TRBV7-9 to TRBJ2-7, with D perhaps matching TRBD1 (6 bases). The CDR3 totals 14 residues. Trimming pared 1 base from V and 3 bases from J, leaving 10 bases between. CDR1 and CDR2 (germline): SEHNR, FQNEAQ (reference sequence). This chain's CDR3 is CASSLVTGYYEQYF. CDR3 coding DNA: TGTGCCAGCAGCTTAGTGACAGGTTACTACGAGCAGTACTTC.

This chain uses TRBV5-1 with TRBJ2-3; 7 nucleotides line up with TRBD1. Germline V lookup: CDR1 SGHRS, CDR2 YFSETQ. The V segment lost 2 bases and the J segment 6 bases; nucleotides outside the gene matches: 9. This CDR3 region has 15 residues. The CDR3 nucleotides are TGCGCCAGCAGCTTAACAGGGGACCTACTGGATACGCAGTATTTT. This sequence encodes CASSLTGDLLDTQYF.

This chain links TRBV29-1 with TRBJ1-6, with a possible D match to TRBD1 (5 bases). V lost 6 bases to trimming and J lost 6 bases, with 12 bases between them. Germline V gene lookup returns CDR1 SQVTM and CDR2 ANQGSEA. There are 13 residues in the CDR3. The CDR3 coding sequence is TGCAGCGTCGGGAGGGACTCTAATTCACCCCTCCACTTT. This sequence encodes CSVGRDSNSPLHF.

The chain joins TRBV27 to TRBJ2-5; perhaps TRBD2 as D (6 bases). The CDR3 is made up of 14 amino acids. CDR1 MNHEY and CDR2 SMNVEV come from the germline V gene (reference sequence). V lost 1 base, J lost 3 bases, and 9 bases lay in between. In DNA, the CDR3 is TGTGCCAGCAGTTTATACGGGGGAGAAGAGACCCAGTACTTC. This gives the protein CASSLYGGEETQYF.

This chain links TRBV6-2 or TRBV6-3 with TRBJ1-2; 9 bases line up with TRBD1. There are 13 residues in the CDR3. CDR1 is MNHEY, CDR2 SVGEGT, per germline. The J segment lost 7 bases and the V segment lost 5 bases, leaving 5 bases of the junction unmatched. DNA of the CDR3: TGTGCCAGCAGTAGGGGACAGGGATCTGGCTACACCTTC. It codes for CASSRGQGSGYTF.

The chain links TRBV10-1 to TRBJ1-1; 8 bases map to TRBD1. Germline CDR1 is WNHNN and CDR2 is SYGVQD (reference sequence). The V gene end was trimmed by 4 bases and the J gene end by 7 bases; junction bases not matched to a gene: 5. This CDR3 region has 13 residues. CDR3 residues: CASSGTGYGEAFF. The CDR3 coding sequence is TGCGCCAGCAGTGGGACAGGGTACGGTGAAGCTTTCTTT.

The rearrangement links TRBV19 to TRBJ1-5; D uncertain. Germline CDR1 is LNHDA and CDR2 is SQIVND (reference sequence). Trimming took 1 base from V and 2 from J, leaving 6 bases between them. CDR3 length equals 14 residues. CDR3 residues: CASSIGSRNQPQHF. The CDR3 DNA reads as TGTGCCAGTAGTATAGGAAGCCGCAATCAGCCCCAGCATTTT.